These 5 T cell receptor beta chains originate from one sample sequenced in a study of blood T cell repertoires in COVID-19. Profiling relied on immunoSEQ multiplex PCR, and the TCRdb table lists in-frame clones only, not all of them. The table has about 150,000 clones, roughly 87% seen once. Sequenced: peripheral blood. The receptors originated from a woman aged 60 to 75 with active or convalescent COVID-19.

The J gene is TRBJ1-5, the V gene TRBV19; D remains ambiguous. Trimming pared 5 bases from V and 3 bases from J, leaving 8 bases between. This CDR3 has 13 amino acids. Per germline, CDR1 LNHDA and CDR2 SQIVND (reference sequence). The CDR3 DNA is TGTGCCAGTAGTTTACGGTTCAATCAGCCCCAGCATTTT. It translates to CASSLRFNQPQHF.

V and J are TRBV4-1 and TRBJ1-2; D is unclear. The length of the CDR3 is 14 residues. Trimming shortened V by 1 base and J by 2 bases, and 8 bases separated the two germline ends. CDR1 is MGHRA and CDR2 is YSYEKL in the germline V gene. The DNA for the CDR3 is TGCGCCAGCAGCCAAGTCGACGGGAACTATGGCTACACCTTC. Amino acid sequence: CASSQVDGNYGYTF.

V gene TRBV9 combines with J gene TRBJ2-2; TRBD1 agrees at 11 bases. The CDR3 has 15 residues. V shed 4 bases and J 7 bases; nucleotides not matched to a gene: 6. From germline, CDR1 is SGDLS and CDR2 YYNGEE. The CDR3 spells CASSPGQGAGGELFF. The CDR3 DNA reads as TGTGCCAGCAGCCCCGGACAGGGGGCTGGCGGGGAGCTGTTTTTT. Filled out from reference TRBV9 and TRBJ2-2, the complete variable domain reads DSGVTQTPKHLITATGQRVTLRCSPRSGDLSVYWYQQSLDQGLQFLIQYYNGEERAKGNILERFSAQQFPDLHSELNLSSLELGDSALYFCASSPGQGAGGELFFGEGSRLTVL.

The chain uses TRBV27 and TRBJ2-5, with 9 nucleotides matching TRBD1. Germline V CDR1 and CDR2: MNHEY, SMNVEV (reference sequence). This CDR3 contains 17 residues. After removal of 2 bases from V and 5 bases from J, the junction contained 12 bases not matched to a gene. This chain's CDR3 is CASSLGTGSRVWETQYF. CDR3 nucleotide sequence: TGTGCCAGCAGTTTAGGGACAGGGAGTAGGGTATGGGAGACCCAGTACTTC.

V and J are TRBV5-8 and TRBJ2-7; the D gene is possibly TRBD1 (5 bases). V lost 0 bases to trimming and J lost 3 bases, with 13 bases between them. This CDR3 comprises 15 residues. In germline, CDR1 is SGHTS, CDR2 YDEGEE. The CDR3 protein is CASSLANRQGYEQYF. DNA of the CDR3: TGTGCCAGCAGCTTGGCCAACCGTCAGGGCTACGAGCAGTACTTC.